This entry features one TCR beta chain sequence. The data were obtained in a study of brain metastases from non-small cell lung cancer. With 6 bases clipped from V and 1 base from J, the junction kept 10 bases outside the gene matches. CDR1 and CDR2 from the germline V gene are MNHEY and SVGEGT. The CDR3 spans 16 residues. The protocol was immunoSEQ multiplex PCR, while the TCRdb copy is restricted to in-frame clones and leaves out a portion. The repertoire includes about 8,000 clones, around 85% of them detected once, and around 4.1% sits in the top ten. The V and J genes are TRBV6-2 or TRBV6-3 and TRBJ2-5; 8 bases line up with TRBD2. Sequencing used primary lung tumor tissue. The TCR was taken from a donor aged 40 or over with non-small cell lung cancer. This CDR3 is CASSPGGAGAQETQYF. CDR3 in DNA: TGTGCCAGCAGCCCCGGGGGAGCGGGGGCCCAAGAGACCCAGTACTTC.